Given below is one TCR beta chain in context. Clones were read by immunoSEQ multiplex PCR, and TCRdb kept only the in-frame ones, dropping some. The data hold roughly 250,000 clones, with around 89% observed a single time. The data were taken from a study of blood T cell repertoires in COVID-19. Study as a whole: Specimens from acute and convalescent COVID-19 originated in the United States, Italy and Spain. The analysed material was cDNA or gDNA that came from T cells, B-cell-depleted T cells, or PBMCs.

There are 16 residues in the CDR3. Germline V gives CDR1 SGHAT, CDR2 FQNNGV. Germline trimming cut 1 base from V and 4 bases from J; bases unmatched to any gene: 0. The clonotype comes from a woman between 45 and 60 years old who had recovered from COVID-19. The chain joins TRBV11-2 to TRBJ2-3, with 15 bases lining up with TRBD2. The sequencing sample was made of PBMCs or T cells enriched from blood (not recorded which). CDR3 sequence: CASSLGTSGRADTQYF. In nucleotides, the CDR3 is TGTGCCAGCAGCTTAGGGACTAGCGGGAGGGCAGATACGCAGTATTTT.